This T cell receptor beta chain was identified in a study of vaccination effects on CD4 cells after COVID-19. Study in general: Two-dose vaccination with either BNT162b2 or mRNA-1273 was given to the participants. Study-level points and caveats: Marked clonal contraction of infection- and vaccine-induced clones was seen late after vaccination.

Sequenced by immunoSEQ multiplex PCR; TCRdb stores in-frame clones only, minus some. The sample carries about 79,000 clones, around 74% recorded once. V was pared by 7 bases and J by 0 bases, with 12 bases between. Per germline, CDR1 SGHTA and CDR2 FQGNSA. The CDR3 extends over 14 amino acids. With regard to this clone: Its antigen is undetermined.

ViraFEST assay sequencing came after antigen-specific CD4+ T cells were expanded with viral peptide pools. Isolation of CD4+ T cells took place after about 10 days of culture. None of the vaccinated had previously contracted SARS-CoV-2, and their nucleocapsid antibodies tested negative. The rearrangement uses TRBV7-2 and TRBJ1-2, with D possibly being TRBD1 (5 bases). Specimen: CD4+ T cells from PBMCs cultured with HCoV-229E spike peptides, collected before COVID-19 vaccination. This clonotype originated in a human donor who received a COVID-19 vaccine. Here the CDR3 reads CASIGTEANYGYTF. CDR3 sequence (DNA): TGTGCCAGCATCGGGACGGAGGCTAACTATGGCTACACCTTC.